This entry features one T cell receptor beta chain sequence. The antigen is unknown. Trimming took 1 base from V and 2 from J; bases not matched to a gene: 4. The CDR3 length is 16 residues. Germline V CDR1 and CDR2: SGHDT, YYEEEE. In patients aged 18 to 65, hyperthyroidism was newly diagnosed, with duration under 2 months. The sample belongs to a study of T cells in Graves' hyperthyroidism and ophthalmopathy. Whole-study results and caveats: Clonotypes that were expanded in thyroid above 0.001 mostly appeared in blood too. Separation of ophthalmopathy from stable hyperthyroidism was achieved by a 13 V-J model.

Amplified TCR beta CDR3 regions derived from RNA transcripts. HTBI primers drove first-round RT-PCR of the TCR CDR3. TCRdb independently ran MiXCR on the multiplex PCR reads; one entry per CDR3 protein. The repertoire holds approximately 530,000 distinct CDR3 sequences, approximately 15% seen once, with more than 15% in the top ten. Sequencing input: blood. The sequence was obtained from a woman aged 18-35 years with Graves' hyperthyroidism. The rearrangement uses TRBV5-6 and TRBJ1-5; 9 bases map to TRBD1. In nucleotides, the CDR3 is TGTGCCAGCAGCTTGACAGGGGGCATGGGCAATCAGCCCCAGCATTTT. Translating gives CASSLTGGMGNQPQHF.